Listed here is a single T cell receptor beta chain. Its antigen remains unknown. This specimen belongs to a study of T cell repertoires in cytomegalovirus infection. Study-wide context: HLA-C-restricted CMV epitopes, recently identified, and well-studied HLA-B-restricted ones were used by the study. Both CMV infection and a matching HLA type were indicated by public TCR beta signatures. Notes on the study in general: The response measured ex vivo was dominated by TCR beta clonotypes (HLA-C-restricted and CMV-specific). Pooled public TCR beta family frequency picked out CMV carriers with the relevant HLA.

TCRdb itself ran the reads through MiXCR, one entry per CDR3 protein. The data contain around 800,000 distinct CDR3 sequences, over 25% of them seen just once; the ten biggest clones take up 12%. The V segment lost 6 bases and the J segment 7 bases; nucleotides outside the gene matches: 15. Germline V gives CDR1 MNHEY, CDR2 SVGEGT. The CDR3 has 16 amino acids. Specimen: cultured CD8+ T cells from PBMCs, collected from culture after CMV antigen stimulation. This TCR was recovered from a human donor in good health (CMV status not recorded). Some clones in this sample may be carry-over from other donors' samples. The gene calls are TRBV6-2 or TRBV6-3 and TRBJ1-2; TRBD1 matches at 9 bases. The CDR3 is CASSPLRTGAAGGYTF. The CDR3 DNA reads as TGTGCCAGCAGCCCCTTAAGGACAGGGGCGGCTGGTGGCTACACCTTC.